This paragraph reports one T cell receptor beta chain. Recruits, aged roughly 18 to 90 years, lived in 24 US areas. Clinical history reported by participants formed the basis on which cohorts were assigned. The data derive from a study of blood T cell repertoires in COVID-19. About the research overall: Sites across the United States, Italy and Spain contributed samples from acute and convalescent COVID-19.

There are 14 residues in the CDR3. Between the trimmed V and J ends, which lost 5 bases and 1 base, there was a span of 13 bases. Germline V gives CDR1 GTSNPN, CDR2 SVGIG (reference sequence). In the authors' methods: Nucleated cell number was recorded as an estimate derived from reference gene primer amplification. Profiling relied on immunoSEQ multiplex PCR, and the TCRdb table lists in-frame clones only, not all of them. V, J and clone size derive from that table, while D and trimming were established from the DNA sequence. The table shows more than 300,000 clones, with more than 75% occurring only once.

The receptor's source is a woman aged 18-29 years who had recovered from COVID-19. The chain joins TRBV30 to TRBJ2-3; a weak D match, TRBD2 (6 bases). Sequencing was performed on PBMCs or T cells enriched from blood (not recorded which). The CDR3 DNA follows: TGTGCCTGGGCCCCCGGGGGAGGCACAGATACGCAGTATTTT. This codes for CAWAPGGGTDTQYF.